The 13 T cell receptor beta chains listed next were all sequenced from one sample in a study of blood T cell repertoires in COVID-19. Generated by immunoSEQ multiplex PCR, the TCRdb table keeps only in-frame clones and is missing some. The table lists 150,000 to 200,000 clones, 86% of them singletons. Sequenced: peripheral blood. These receptors originate from a man in his fifties or sixties with active or convalescent COVID-19.

The chain recombines TRBV3-1 (or the pseudogene TRBV3-2) with TRBJ2-2; 8 bases align to TRBD1. The V and J ends lost 1 base and 4 bases, in that order; junction bases with no gene match: 2. In germline, CDR1 is LGHDT, CDR2 YNNKEL (reference sequence). This CDR3 has 15 amino acids. In DNA, the CDR3 is TGTGCCAGCAGCCAAGCTGACAGGGGCACCGGGGAGCTGTTTTTT. Protein: CASSQADRGTGELFF.

This clone was observed a single time. The CDR3 protein is CASSLEGRLDTQYF. CDR3 coding DNA: TGTGCCAGCAGCTTGGAGGGGAGACTTGATACGCAGTATTTT. The J gene is TRBJ2-3, the V gene TRBV11-3; D may be TRBD2 (6 bases). Germline-derived CDR1 and CDR2 are SGHNT and YENEEA. This CDR3 has 14 amino acids. V gave up 3 bases and J gave up 6 bases, with 13 bases separating them.

The genes are TRBV27 and TRBJ1-2; 7 bases fit TRBD1. V lost 5 bases to trimming and J lost 4 bases; unmatched junction nucleotides: 7. This CDR3 contains 14 residues. CDR1 and CDR2 (germline): MNHEY, SMNVEV (reference sequence). CDR3 sequence reads: CASSEGQPLYGYTF. CDR3 nucleotides: TGTGCCAGCAGTGAGGGACAGCCTCTCTATGGCTACACCTTC.

This sequence joins TRBV18 and TRBJ1-1; D gene ambiguous. The CDR3 spans 14 residues. V lost 2 bases and J 2 bases, leaving 9 bases between the germline ends. Germline V gene data show CDR1 as KGHSH and CDR2 as LQKENI. DNA of the CDR3: TGTGCCAGCTCACCATCGCGGATAAACACTGAAGCTTTCTTT. Residues: CASSPSRINTEAFF. Full variable domain (missing parts from reference TRBV18 and TRBJ1-1): NAGVMQNPRHLVRRRGQEARLRCSPMKGHSHVYWYRQLPEEGLKFMVYLQKENIIDESGMPKERFSAEFPKEGPSILRIQQVVRGDSAAYFCASSPSRINTEAFFGQGTRLTVV.

V gene TRBV5-1 combines with J gene TRBJ1-6; maybe TRBD1 (5 bases). The CDR3 is 17 amino acids. The germline V gene has CDR1 SGHRS and CDR2 YFSETQ. The ends were cut back, 3 bases at V and 6 bases at J, with 19 bases in the middle. The chain's CDR3 is CASSSSYDSVSNSPLHF. The DNA for the CDR3 is TGCGCCAGCAGCTCCTCTTACGACAGTGTCTCTAATTCACCCCTCCACTTT.

The chain couples TRBV5-4 to TRBJ1-1; 9 bases match TRBD1. CDR3 length equals 13 residues. Germline CDR1 reads SGHNT; CDR2 reads YYREEE (reference sequence). V lost 3 bases, J lost 4 bases, and 1 base stayed unmatched. CDR3 amino acids: CASSWGQGTEAFF. The CDR3 DNA sequence: TGTGCCAGCAGCTGGGGACAGGGCACTGAAGCTTTCTTT.

This clone was found once. The chain links TRBV7-6 to TRBJ2-1; 16 bases are shared with TRBD2. The CDR3 length is 17 residues. The V segment lost 3 bases and the J segment 2 bases; nucleotides outside the gene matches: 1. The germline CDR1 and CDR2 sequences are SGHVS and FNYEAQ. CDR3 residues: CASSFGTSGRAYNEQFF. In nucleotides, the CDR3 is TGTGCCAGCAGCTTTGGGACTAGCGGGAGGGCCTACAATGAGCAGTTCTTC.

The chain employs TRBV18 and TRBJ1-4; D is possibly TRBD1 (5 bases). Trimming removed 3 bases from V and 7 bases from J, with 15 bases in between. Germline CDR1 is KGHSH and CDR2 is LQKENI. The CDR3 length is 15 residues. CDR3 protein: CASSPGSGLREKLFF. The CDR3 DNA sequence: TGTGCCAGCTCACCGGGGTCAGGGCTCCGTGAAAAACTGTTTTTT.

The chain uses TRBV9 and TRBJ2-7, with a possible D match to TRBD2 (6 bases). CDR1 is SGDLS, CDR2 YYNGEE, per germline. Trimming stripped 3 bases from V and 2 bases from J, with 21 bases between. This CDR3 is built from 17 residues. CDR3 in amino acids: CASSEGPGDNLAYEQYF. DNA for the CDR3: TGTGCCAGCAGCGAGGGTCCGGGAGACAACCTCGCCTACGAGCAGTACTTC. The full variable domain, in which reference TRBV9 and TRBJ2-7 provide the parts outside the CDR3, is DSGVTQTPKHLITATGQRVTLRCSPRSGDLSVYWYQQSLDQGLQFLIQYYNGEERAKGNILERFSAQQFPDLHSELNLSSLELGDSALYFCASSEGPGDNLAYEQYFGPGTRLTVT.

This clone came up once. V usage is TRBV24-1 and J usage is TRBJ2-5; TRBD2 matches 7 bases. Trimming removed 0 bases from V and 5 bases from J; junction bases left unmatched: 5. CDR1 and CDR2 (germline): KGHDR, SFDVKD. This CDR3 region has 15 residues. CDR3 nucleotides: TGTGCCACCAGTGATTTGAGGGAGGGCCGGGAGACCCAGTACTTC. Its protein product is CATSDLREGRETQYF.

This chain connects TRBV12-3 or TRBV12-4 to TRBJ1-1; 7 bases match TRBD1. Trimming took 4 bases from V and 3 from J; bases not matched to a gene: 2. This CDR3 region has 13 residues. In nucleotides, the CDR3 is TGTGCCAGCAGTTGGGACAGATACACTGAAGCTTTCTTT. Translating it yields CASSWDRYTEAFF.

V gene TRBV29-1 combines with J gene TRBJ2-7; D may be TRBD1 (6 bases). Trimming left V 5 bases short and J 6 bases short, with 11 bases between. Germline-derived CDR1 and CDR2 are SQVTM and ANQGSEA. CDR3 size: 11 residues. CDR3 coding DNA: TGCAGCGTTACTACAGGGTCCGAGCAGTACTTC. Translating it yields CSVTTGSEQYF.

V is TRBV9 and J is TRBJ1-5; possibly TRBD1 for D (5 bases). Germline V gene sequence: CDR1 SGDLS, CDR2 YYNGEE. With 4 bases removed from V and 1 base from J, the gap between germline ends came to 12 bases. This CDR3 comprises 15 residues. Here the CDR3 DNA reads TGTGCCAGCAGCCAAGCTGACAGCAGCAATCAGCCCCAGCATTTT. Translating it yields CASSQADSSNQPQHF.